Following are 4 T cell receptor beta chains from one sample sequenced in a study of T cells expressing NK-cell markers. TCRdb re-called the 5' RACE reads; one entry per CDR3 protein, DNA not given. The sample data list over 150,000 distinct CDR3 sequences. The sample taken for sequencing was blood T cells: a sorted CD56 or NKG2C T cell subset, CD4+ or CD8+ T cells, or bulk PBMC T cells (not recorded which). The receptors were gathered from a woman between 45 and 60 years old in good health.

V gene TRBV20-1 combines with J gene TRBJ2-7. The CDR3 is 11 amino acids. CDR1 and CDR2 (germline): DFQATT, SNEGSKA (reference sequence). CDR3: CSARDGVEPYF.

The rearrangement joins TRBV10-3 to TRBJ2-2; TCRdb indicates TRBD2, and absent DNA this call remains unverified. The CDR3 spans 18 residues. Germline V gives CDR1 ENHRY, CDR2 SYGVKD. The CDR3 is CAISEGTSGSWTTGELFF.

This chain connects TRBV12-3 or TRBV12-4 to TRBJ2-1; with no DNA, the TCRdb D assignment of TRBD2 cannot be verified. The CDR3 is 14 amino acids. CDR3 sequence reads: CASSLGGSVNEQFF.

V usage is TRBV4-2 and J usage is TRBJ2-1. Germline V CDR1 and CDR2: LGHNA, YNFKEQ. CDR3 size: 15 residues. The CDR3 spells CASSQAGSSYNEQFF.